The 16 T cell receptor beta chains in this list originate from one sample, sequenced in a study of CD4 and CD8 cells across lung adenocarcinoma regions. MiXCR was run by TCRdb on the PCR reads, yielding one entry per CDR3 protein. The repertoire consists of approximately 24,000 distinct CDR3 sequences, with around 56% occurring once and the leading ten covering around 42%. Sample: CD8+ T cells from the center of a lung tumor. The origin of the receptors is a male donor with lung adenocarcinoma. The CD4 and CD8 labels of this study may be unreliable.

The rearrangement links TRBV27 to TRBJ2-4, with D maybe TRBD2 (7 bases). This CDR3 spans 16 amino acids. Per the germline V gene, CDR1 is MNHEY and CDR2 is SMNVEV (reference sequence). V was trimmed by 8 bases and J by 8 bases, leaving 25 bases between them. The CDR3 DNA is TGTGCCAGCGCGGGGCTGGGGGGGCTAGACCAAGACATTCAGTACTTC. Translation: CASAGLGGLDQDIQYF.

The table lists this clonotype with a few counts. This chain links TRBV6-1 with TRBJ2-1; the match to TRBD2 covers 9 bases. Germline V gene data show CDR1 as MNHNS and CDR2 as SASEGT. Losses at the gene ends were 4 bases for V and 12 bases for J; bases not matched to a gene: 13. The CDR3 length is 15 residues. For the CDR3, the DNA is TGTGCCAGCAGTGCCAAATTAGCGGGAGTAAACGGGCAGTTCTTC. Protein product: CASSAKLAGVNGQFF.

The rearrangement joins TRBV3-1 to TRBJ2-5; weak D call: TRBD2 (6 bases). The V end lost 7 bases, the J end lost 5 bases, and 20 bases lay between the germline ends. CDR1 and CDR2 from the germline V gene are LGHDT and YNNKEL (reference sequence). The CDR3 loop spans 15 amino acids. In DNA form, the CDR3 reads TGTGCCAGCAAGACGGCGGGACTCGTGGGCGAGACCCAGTACTTC. Amino acid sequence: CASKTAGLVGETQYF.

The count of this clonotype is one. Its ends do not fully match the called genes, so a read error is possible. The V and J genes are TRBV6-1 and TRBJ2-3; D may match TRBD1 or TRBD2 (6 bases each). Germline lookup yields CDR1 MNHNS and CDR2 SASEGT. The CDR3 has 15 amino acids. For the CDR3, the DNA is TGTGCCGGGGGCCCCGGGGGACGGGGCCAAGATACGCAGTATTTC. Translating it yields CAGGPGGRGQDTQYF.

The chain uses TRBV20-1 and TRBJ2-1, with 10 bases that match TRBD2. V lost 6 bases to trimming and J lost 7 bases; unmatched junction nucleotides: 18. Germline values: CDR1 DFQATT, CDR2 SNEGSKA (reference sequence). The CDR3 extends over 17 amino acids. The chain's CDR3 is CSAYSPSGRAWGNEQFF. The CDR3 region has the DNA TGCAGTGCCTACTCCCCGAGCGGGAGGGCCTGGGGAAATGAGCAGTTCTTC.

Worth noting for this clonotype: As the CDR3 is not closed by the conserved phenylalanine or tryptophan, this likely results from a read error. The limits of the CDR3 on the DNA are not certain, so only TCRdb's listed CDR3 is given. This sequence joins TRBV15 and TRBJ2-6. Germline values: CDR1 LNHNV, CDR2 YYDKDF (reference sequence). The CDR3 extends over 17 residues, inclusive of both ends. The CDR3 protein is CATTPAQLLLFFEKIRD.

Note on this clonotype: Germline is not matched at one junction end, which may reflect a read error. This chain connects TRBV7-2 to TRBJ2-2, with 13 bases fitting TRBD2. Germline V gives CDR1 SGHTA, CDR2 FQGNSA. There are 15 residues in the CDR3. CDR3 protein: CAKKGTSGNTEKLYF. The CDR3 DNA follows: TGTGCCAAAAAAGGGACTAGCGGGAACACAGAGAAGCTGTATTTT.

A word on this clonotype: A read error may produce the germline difference seen at one junction end. This chain links TRBV25-1 with TRBJ2-3; weak D call: TRBD2 (7 bases). Germline assignment: CDR1 MGHDK and CDR2 SYGVNS. The CDR3 extends over 15 amino acids. The CDR3 here is CASGGGPCANNTQYF. The CDR3 DNA reads TGTGCCAGCGGGGGGGGGCCGTGCGCCAATAATACGCAGTACTTT.

There are a few counts of this clonotype. This chain links TRBV6-1 with TRBJ2-3, with 9 bases that match TRBD2. From germline, CDR1 is MNHNS and CDR2 SASEGT. V shed 5 bases and J 7 bases; nucleotides not matched to a gene: 10. There are 15 residues in the CDR3. CDR3 region: CASSRAGGLLNTQYF. DNA for the CDR3: TGTGCCAGCAGTCGAGCGGGAGGACTCTTGAATACGCAGTATTTT.

Within the sample, this clonotype is medium-sized. The chain employs TRBV6-1 and TRBJ2-1; 12 nucleotides align to TRBD2. The CDR3 is 13 amino acids. Germline CDR1 is MNHNS and CDR2 is SASEGT. V lost 8 bases and J lost 7; bases outside the gene matches: 3. The CDR3 DNA is TGTGCCAGCCGACTAGCGGGAGTGAATGAGCAGTTCTTC. Translation: CASRLAGVNEQFF.

This clonotype was seen repeatedly, ten times or more. This rearrangement joins TRBV4-1 to TRBJ2-5, with no clear D. CDR3 size: 13 residues. Germline CDR1 and CDR2: MGHRA and YSYEKL. V was shortened by 4 bases and J by 4 bases, with 10 bases between the two germline ends. The CDR3: CASSPSFAETQYF. CDR3 bases: TGCGCCAGCAGCCCCTCTTTCGCAGAGACCCAGTACTTC.

About this clonotype itself: The junction differs from germline at one of its ends, possibly a read error. V usage is TRBV6-1 and J usage is TRBJ2-4, with D perhaps matching TRBD2 (5 bases). Germline V gene data show CDR1 as MNHNS and CDR2 as SASEGT. The CDR3 extends over 16 amino acids. This chain's CDR3 is CASSEAGMWAKDMQYF. The DNA for the CDR3 is TGTGCCAGCAGTGAAGCCGGGATGTGGGCCAAAGATATGCAGTACTTT.

For this clonotype: A read error may explain this, as a much larger clone is one base away. Because it lacks the conserved phenylalanine or tryptophan at the end, this CDR3 is likely a read error. The V call is TRBV6-5, the J call TRBJ2-1; D call uncertain. The V end lost 3 bases, the J end lost 12 bases, and 15 bases lay between the germline ends. The CDR3 has 13 amino acids. The V gene's germline CDR1 is MNHEY and CDR2 SVGAGI. The CDR3 DNA sequence: TGTGCCAGCAGTTATCGGGTGGAAGCGTCGCAGTTCTTA. The encoded protein is CASSYRVEASQFL.

This clonotype was observed at least ten times. The rearrangement links TRBV27 to TRBJ2-7, with 8 bases that match TRBD1. Trimming at V came to 6 bases and at J to 2 bases, leaving 12 bases not matched to a gene. Germline-derived CDR1 and CDR2 are MNHEY and SMNVEV (reference sequence). CDR3 length equals 16 residues. The CDR3 DNA is TGTGCCAGCAGCCATCCCCCTTCGGACAGGGCCTACGAGCAGTACTTC. This translates into CASSHPPSDRAYEQYF.

This clonotype was counted at least ten times. The junction departs from germline at one end; a sequencing error may be responsible. V usage is TRBV4-1 and J usage is TRBJ2-1; D is perhaps TRBD2 (6 bases). Germline V gene lookup returns CDR1 MGHRA and CDR2 YSYEKL. CDR3 length: 15 amino acids. CDR3 DNA: TGCGCCAGCAGCCAAGAGGCTAGCGTAGCACGAGCAGTAATCTTC. This translates into CASSQEASVARAVIF.

This clonotype is medium-sized by share. The gene calls are TRBV6-6 and TRBJ1-2; 10 bases are a match to TRBD1. CDR1 is MNHNY, CDR2 SVGAGI, per germline (reference sequence). The CDR3 sequence is 15 residues long. With V trimmed by 5 bases and J by 4 bases, 7 bases remained unmatched. DNA for the CDR3: TGTGCCAGCAGTATAGAGACAGGGGGCGGCTATGGCTACACCTTC. Translation gives CASSIETGGGYGYTF.